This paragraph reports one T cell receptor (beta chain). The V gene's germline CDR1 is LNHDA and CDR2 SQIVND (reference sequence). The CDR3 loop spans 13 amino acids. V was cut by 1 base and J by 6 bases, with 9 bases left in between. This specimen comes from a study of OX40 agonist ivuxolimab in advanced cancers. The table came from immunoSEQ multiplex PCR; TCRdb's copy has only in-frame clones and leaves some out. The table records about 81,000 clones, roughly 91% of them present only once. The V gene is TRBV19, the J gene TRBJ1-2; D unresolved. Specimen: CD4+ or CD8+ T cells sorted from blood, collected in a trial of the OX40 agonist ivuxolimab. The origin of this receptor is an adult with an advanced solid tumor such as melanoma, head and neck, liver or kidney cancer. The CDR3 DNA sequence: TGTGCCAGTAGTATAGGCGTCCGGGATGGCTACACCTTC. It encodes CASSIGVRDGYTF.